Shown below are 23 T cell receptor beta chains from a single sample sequenced in a study of cytomegalovirus exposure and HLA in healthy donors. Profiling relied on immunoSEQ multiplex PCR, and the TCRdb table lists in-frame clones only, not all of them. The data contain roughly 260,000 clones, about 87% of them singletons. The sequencing sample was made of PBMCs. Source of these receptors: a man between 18 and 29 years old in good health and CMV-seronegative.

The chain carries TRBV30 and TRBJ2-1; 11 bases match TRBD2. V was clipped by 1 base and J by 6 bases; unmatched bases: 5. CDR3 length: 15 amino acids. Germline lookup yields CDR1 GTSNPN and CDR2 SVGIG (reference sequence). CDR3 loop: CAWSAGTSGLNEQFF. The CDR3 DNA follows: TGTGCCTGGAGTGCCGGGACTAGCGGCCTCAATGAGCAGTTCTTC.

The CDR3 region is CASCYLRGGQPQHF. CDR3 in DNA: TGTGCCAGCTGTTATTTAAGGGGAGGGCAGCCCCAGCATTTT. The chain combines TRBV2 with TRBJ1-5; D possibly corresponds to TRBD1 (5 bases). Per the germline V gene, CDR1 is SNHLY and CDR2 is FYNNEI. Between the trimmed V and J ends, which lost 8 bases and 7 bases, there was a span of 18 bases. The CDR3 extends over 14 amino acids.

The V call is TRBV28, the J call TRBJ2-2, with D tentatively TRBD2 (5 bases). Germline CDR1 and CDR2: MDHEN and SYDVKM. The germline V and J ends were trimmed by 6 bases and 5 bases, with 13 bases remaining between them. The CDR3 consists of 14 residues. CDR3 sequence: CASSPPEGTGELFF. The CDR3 DNA is TGTGCCAGCAGCCCTCCCGAGGGTACCGGGGAGCTGTTTTTT. Combining the CDR3 with reference TRBV28 and TRBJ2-2 gives the whole variable domain DVKVTQSSRYLVKRTGEKVFLECVQDMDHENMFWYRQDPGLGLRLIYFSYDVKMKEKGDIPEGYSVSREKKERFSLILESASTNQTSMYLCASSPPEGTGELFFGEGSRLTVL.

The chain links TRBV12-5 to TRBJ1-2; 8 bases match TRBD1. The V and J ends lost 1 base and 8 bases, in that order; junction bases with no gene match: 3. This CDR3 has 13 amino acids. The germline V gene encodes CDR1 LGHNT and CDR2 FRNRAP. DNA of the CDR3: TGTGCTAGTGGTTTGGCAGGGGGCCGAGGCTACACCTTC. Translating gives CASGLAGGRGYTF.

The V call is TRBV7-2, the J call TRBJ2-5, with 8 bases aligning to TRBD2. The CDR3 is 16 residues long. Looked up from germline, CDR1 is SGHTA and CDR2 is FQGNSA. V lost 0 bases, J lost 2 bases, and 5 bases stayed unmatched. This CDR3 is CASSLASGMGQETQYF. Written as DNA, the CDR3 is TGTGCCAGCAGCTTAGCTAGCGGGATGGGTCAAGAGACCCAGTACTTC.

This chain connects TRBV27 to TRBJ1-4, with D tentatively TRBD1 (6 bases). The germline gives CDR1 MNHEY, CDR2 SMNVEV (reference sequence). The V gene lost 0 bases and the J gene lost 8 bases, with 13 bases spanning the gap. The CDR3 sequence is 15 residues long. CDR3 in DNA: TGTGCCAGCAGTTTATCCGGGACATCTCTAGAAAAACTGTTTTTT. It codes for CASSLSGTSLEKLFF.

This chain links TRBV10-3 with TRBJ2-7; 9 nucleotides line up with TRBD2. Germline V gives CDR1 ENHRY, CDR2 SYGVKD. V gave up 2 bases and J gave up 1 base; unmatched junction bases: 3. The CDR3 has 15 residues. CDR3 in amino acids: CAISEAGLASYEQYF. CDR3 DNA sequence: TGTGCCATCAGTGAGGCGGGACTAGCTTCCTACGAGCAGTACTTC.

This chain joins TRBV20-1 and TRBJ2-3; no reliable D call. This CDR3 contains 11 residues. Germline loops: CDR1 DFQATT, CDR2 SNEGSKA (reference sequence). Trimming took off 6 bases at V and 6 bases at J, with 10 bases between the two ends. CDR3 amino acids: CSAPTRDTQYF. DNA of the CDR3: TGCAGTGCCCCCACCAGGGATACGCAGTATTTT.

CDR3 in amino acids: CASSLSRFETQYF. The DNA of the CDR3 is TGTGCCAGCAGCTTATCTAGGTTCGAGACCCAGTACTTC. V gene TRBV7-2 combines with J gene TRBJ2-5, with D hard to call. The germline V gene has CDR1 SGHTA and CDR2 FQGNSA. CDR3 length: 13 residues. Trimming cost V 2 bases and J 5 bases, with 9 bases left between them.

The DNA of the CDR3 is TGTGCCAGCAGCCCAACCGGGACAGGTTATGGCTACACCTTC. Residues: CASSPTGTGYGYTF. The chain recombines TRBV2 with TRBJ1-2, with 8 bases lining up with TRBD1. The V gene end was trimmed by 6 bases and the J gene end by 5 bases; junction bases not matched to a gene: 8. The CDR3 has 14 residues. Germline loops: CDR1 SNHLY, CDR2 FYNNEI. The whole variable domain, filled in from reference TRBV2 and TRBJ1-2, reads EPEVTQTPSHQVTQMGQEVILRCVPISNHLYFYWYRQILGQKVEFLVSFYNNEISEKSEIFDDQFSVERPDGSNFTLKIRSTKLEDSAMYFCASSPTGTGYGYTFGSGTRLTVV.

The chain is built from TRBV6-1 and TRBJ1-2; 7 positions match TRBD1. The CDR3 is 15 residues long. CDR1 MNHNS and CDR2 SASEGT come from the germline V gene. With V trimmed by 6 bases and J by 7 bases, 14 bases remained unmatched. As DNA, the CDR3 is TGTGCCAGCAGGCATGGACAGGCTGAAGGGATTGGCTACACCTTC. As protein: CASRHGQAEGIGYTF.

The rearrangement uses TRBV5-1 and TRBJ2-1; 10 bases match TRBD2. The CDR3 runs to 17 residues. The germline gives CDR1 SGHRS, CDR2 YFSETQ. V trimming: 0 bases; J trimming: 4 bases; junction bases outside the gene matches: 7. DNA of the CDR3: TGCGCCAGCAGCTTGGGATTACTAGCGGGATTATACAATGAGCAGTTCTTC. It is translated as CASSLGLLAGLYNEQFF.

The rearrangement uses TRBV4-3 and TRBJ2-1, with 7 bases aligning to TRBD2. With 2 bases clipped from V and 2 bases from J, the junction kept 6 bases outside the gene matches. This CDR3 is 16 amino acids long. Germline values: CDR1 LGHNA, CDR2 YSLEER. The CDR3 DNA follows: TGCGCCAGCAGCCAACGAGTAGCGGGCACCTACAATGAGCAGTTCTTC. It yields the protein CASSQRVAGTYNEQFF.

The chain is built from TRBV6-1 and TRBJ2-5, with D possibly TRBD2 on 5 matching bases. The CDR3 runs to 15 residues. V was pared by 4 bases and J by 5 bases, with 17 bases between. Germline V gene sequence: CDR1 MNHNS, CDR2 SASEGT. CDR3 residues: CASSGRTGSRETQYF. CDR3 in DNA: TGTGCCAGCAGTGGACGGACTGGGAGTCGGGAGACCCAGTACTTC.

This clone appeared many times. The J gene is TRBJ1-1, the V gene TRBV2, with 12 bases aligning to TRBD1. J was trimmed by 6 bases and V by 5 bases; bases with no gene match: 4. The germline gives CDR1 SNHLY, CDR2 FYNNEI. There are 14 residues in the CDR3. CDR3 in amino acids: CASSSGQGAPEAFF. The CDR3 DNA reads TGTGCCAGCAGTTCGGGACAGGGGGCCCCTGAAGCTTTCTTT.

The rearrangement joins TRBV5-1 to TRBJ1-1; TRBD1 might be the D (6 bases). The V end lost 0 bases, the J end lost 3 bases, and 9 bases lay between the germline ends. The CDR3 runs 14 residues. The germline V gene has CDR1 SGHRS and CDR2 YFSETQ. The CDR3 coding sequence is TGCGCCAGCAGCTTGGGAGGGGGAGACACTGAAGCTTTCTTT. It translates to CASSLGGGDTEAFF.

This clone was found once. The chain joins TRBV7-2 to TRBJ2-7; weak D call: TRBD2 (6 bases). V was shortened by 5 bases and J by 4 bases, with 15 bases between the two germline ends. This CDR3 is 14 amino acids long. In germline, CDR1 is SGHTA, CDR2 FQGNSA. CDR3 sequence: CASSTGRGFYEQYF. The CDR3, as DNA: TGTGCCAGCAGCACGGGCCGGGGGTTTTACGAGCAGTACTTC. The full variable domain, rest sourced from reference TRBV7-2 and TRBJ2-7, is GAGVSQSPSNKVTEKGKDVELRCDPISGHTALYWYRQSLGQGLEFLIYFQGNSAPDKSGLPSDRFSAERTGGSVSTLTIQRTQQEDSAVYLCASSTGRGFYEQYFGPGTRLTVT.

The genes are TRBV18 and TRBJ1-6; TRBD1 matches 7 bases. Per germline, CDR1 KGHSH and CDR2 LQKENI. The CDR3 sequence is 14 residues long. After removal of 6 bases from V and 11 bases from J, the junction contained 10 bases not matched to a gene. CDR3 nucleotides: TGTGCCAGCTCCCCAACCGGGACAGATACACCCCTCCACTTT. Protein sequence: CASSPTGTDTPLHF. Looking up the rest from reference TRBV18 and TRBJ1-6 gives the full variable domain: NAGVMQNPRHLVRRRGQEARLRCSPMKGHSHVYWYRQLPEEGLKFMVYLQKENIIDESGMPKERFSAEFPKEGPSILRIQQVVRGDSAAYFCASSPTGTDTPLHFGNGTRLTVT.

This chain joins TRBV11-2 and TRBJ2-1; D might be TRBD1 (6 bases). The CDR3 covers 13 residues. CDR1 SGHAT and CDR2 FQNNGV come from the germline V gene. V lost 0 bases and J lost 10, with 10 bases in between. CDR3 bases: TGTGCCAGCAGCTTAGATCTAGGGACAGAGCAGTTCTTC. Residues: CASSLDLGTEQFF. Variable domain in full (rest from reference TRBV11-2 and TRBJ2-1): EAGVAQSPRYKIIEKRQSVAFWCNPISGHATLYWYQQILGQGPKLLIQFQNNGVVDDSQLPKDRFSAERLKGVDSTLKIQPAKLEDSAVYLCASSLDLGTEQFFGPGTRLTVL.

V usage is TRBV7-9 and J usage is TRBJ2-2; perhaps TRBD2 as D (5 bases). The CDR3 length is 15 residues. Germline-derived CDR1 and CDR2 are SEHNR and FQNEAQ (reference sequence). V lost 5 bases to trimming and J lost 8 bases, with 18 bases between them. The CDR3 reads CASSRPPGLSGELFF. The CDR3 DNA sequence: TGTGCCAGCAGCCGGCCTCCGGGGTTAAGTGGGGAGCTGTTTTTT. Full variable domain (rest looked up from reference TRBV7-9 and TRBJ2-2): DTGVSQNPRHKITKRGQNVTFRCDPISEHNRLYWYRQTLGQGPEFLTYFQNEAQLEKSRLLSDRFSAERPKGSFSTLEIQRTEQGDSAMYLCASSRPPGLSGELFFGEGSRLTVL.

The chain links TRBV29-1 to TRBJ2-2; unclear D gene. Trimming shortened V by 4 bases and J by 0 bases, and 9 bases separated the two germline ends. Germline CDR1 is SQVTM and CDR2 is ANQGSEA. CDR3 length equals 14 residues. In nucleotides, the CDR3 is TGCAGCGTTGTAAAGTACACGAACACCGGGGAGCTGTTTTTT. Protein sequence: CSVVKYTNTGELFF.

The chain joins TRBV7-2 to TRBJ1-6; D ambiguous. With 5 bases removed from V and 5 bases from J, the gap between germline ends came to 13 bases. The CDR3 covers 15 residues. Germline V gene data show CDR1 as SGHTA and CDR2 as FQGNSA. DNA of the CDR3: TGTGCCAGCAGCGTTCTCCCGGGTAATAATTCACCCCTCCACTTT. Protein product: CASSVLPGNNSPLHF. The full variable domain, rest sourced from reference TRBV7-2 and TRBJ1-6, is GAGVSQSPSNKVTEKGKDVELRCDPISGHTALYWYRQSLGQGLEFLIYFQGNSAPDKSGLPSDRFSAERTGGSVSTLTIQRTQQEDSAVYLCASSVLPGNNSPLHFGNGTRLTVT.

The table lists this clone with a count of one. The chain recombines TRBV2 with TRBJ2-7; the match to TRBD1 covers 10 bases. The CDR3 is made up of 15 amino acids. V gave up 9 bases and J gave up 6 bases; unmatched junction bases: 14. Germline V gene lookup returns CDR1 SNHLY and CDR2 FYNNEI. The chain's CDR3 is CASSAQTGGLGEQYF. CDR3 bases: TGTGCCAGTTCAGCCCAGACAGGGGGCTTAGGCGAGCAGTACTTC.